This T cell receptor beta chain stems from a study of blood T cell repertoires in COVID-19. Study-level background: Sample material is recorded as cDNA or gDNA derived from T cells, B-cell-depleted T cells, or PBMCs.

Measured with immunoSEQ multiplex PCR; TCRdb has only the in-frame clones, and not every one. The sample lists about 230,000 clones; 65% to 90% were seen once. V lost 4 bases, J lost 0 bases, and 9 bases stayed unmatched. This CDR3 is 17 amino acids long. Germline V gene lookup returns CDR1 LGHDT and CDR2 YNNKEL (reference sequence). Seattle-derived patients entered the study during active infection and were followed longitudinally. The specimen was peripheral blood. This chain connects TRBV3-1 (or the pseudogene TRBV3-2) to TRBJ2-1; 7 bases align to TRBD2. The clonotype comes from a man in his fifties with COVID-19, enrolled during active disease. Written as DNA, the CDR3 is TGTGCCAGCAGCCGAGGACTAGATCCGAGCTCCTACAATGAGCAGTTCTTC. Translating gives CASSRGLDPSSYNEQFF.